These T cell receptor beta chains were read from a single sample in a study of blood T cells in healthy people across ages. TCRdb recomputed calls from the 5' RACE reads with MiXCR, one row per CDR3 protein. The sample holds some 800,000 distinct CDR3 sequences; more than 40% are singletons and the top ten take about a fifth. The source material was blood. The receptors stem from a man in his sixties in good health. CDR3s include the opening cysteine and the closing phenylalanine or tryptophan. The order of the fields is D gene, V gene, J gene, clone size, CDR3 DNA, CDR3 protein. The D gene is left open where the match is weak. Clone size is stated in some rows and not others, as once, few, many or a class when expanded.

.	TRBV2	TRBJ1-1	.	TGTGCCAGCAGTGTTAGGGATGGGGACACTGAAGCTTTCTTT	CASSVRDGDTEAFF
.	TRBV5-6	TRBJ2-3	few	TGTGCCAGCAGCTTGTTTGGCTCAGGGTTCGAGAATACGCAGTATTTT	CASSLFGSGFENTQYF
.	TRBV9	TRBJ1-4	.	TGTGCCAGCAGCCCCGAGGCGTCAAGTAATGAAAAACTGTTTTTT	CASSPEASSNEKLFF
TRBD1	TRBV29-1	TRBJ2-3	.	TGCAGCGTCGACTTACCCGGGACAGGGCCATCAGATACGCAGTATTTT	CSVDLPGTGPSDTQYF
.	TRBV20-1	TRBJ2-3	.	TGCAGTGCTGAAAACAGGGTGACGGTGAACACAGATACGCAGTATTTT	CSAENRVTVNTDTQYF
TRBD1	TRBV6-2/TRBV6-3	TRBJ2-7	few	TGTGCCAGCACCCTACAATGGAGGGACAGGGGTCGACACGAGCAGTACTTC	CASTLQWRDRGRHEQYF
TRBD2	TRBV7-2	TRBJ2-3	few	TGTGCCAGTCAACCCCGCGGGGGATCTAGCACAGATACGCAGTATTTT	CASQPRGGSSTDTQYF
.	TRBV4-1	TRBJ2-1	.	TGCGCCAGCAGCCACCCCTCGGGGAGAGGGGATCACTACAATGAGCAGTTCTTC	CASSHPSGRGDHYNEQFF
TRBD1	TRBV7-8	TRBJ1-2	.	TGTGCCAGCAGCTTAAGACAGGGAACACGCGGCTACACCTTC	CASSLRQGTRGYTF
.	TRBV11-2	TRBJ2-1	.	TGTGCCAGCAGTGTACCGGCACTAAACAATGAGCAGTTCTTC	CASSVPALNNEQFF
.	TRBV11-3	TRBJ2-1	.	TGTGCCAGCAGCTTAGGGGTCACCGGACAGCACAATGAGCAGTTCTTC	CASSLGVTGQHNEQFF
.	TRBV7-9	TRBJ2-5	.	TGTGCCAGCAGCTTTCATGGACAATGGAACGGAGAGACCCAGTACTTC	CASSFHGQWNGETQYF
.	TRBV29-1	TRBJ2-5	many	TGCAGCGTTGGAGTCGGGAAACAAGAGACCCAGTACTTC	CSVGVGKQETQYF
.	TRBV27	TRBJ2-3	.	TGTGCCAGCAGTTTAACGGGAGAGAGGGGGGTGTCAGATACGCAGTATTTT	CASSLTGERGVSDTQYF
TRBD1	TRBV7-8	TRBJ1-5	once	TGTGCCAGCAGCCCGACAGGGATCCGGGCCCAGCATTTT	CASSPTGIRAQHF
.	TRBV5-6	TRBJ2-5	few	TGTGCCAGCAGCCCGGGGGGGACAGTTGCAGAGACCCAGTACTTC	CASSPGGTVAETQYF
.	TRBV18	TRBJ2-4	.	TGTGCCAGCTCACCACCTCAGTCCAGCATACTAGCCAAAAACATTCAGTACTTC	CASSPPQSSILAKNIQYF
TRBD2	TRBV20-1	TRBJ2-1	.	TGCAGTGCTAGAGCCAGCGGGGCTAGCTCCTACAATGAGCAGTTCTTC	CSARASGASSYNEQFF
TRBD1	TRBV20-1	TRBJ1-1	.	TGCAGTGCTTCCCGTACAGGGGAAAACACTGAAGCTTTCTTT	CSASRTGENTEAFF
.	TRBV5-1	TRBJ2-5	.	TGCGCCAGCAGGGGGGATGGAGAGCAGTACTTC	CASRGDGEQYF
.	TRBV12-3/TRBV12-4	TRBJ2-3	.	TGTGCCAGCAGGACTATGGGGGGCACAGATACGCAGTATTTT	CASRTMGGTDTQYF
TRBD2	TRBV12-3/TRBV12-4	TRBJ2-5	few	TGTGCCAGCAGCCAGGCAGTAATGGCGGGGGGGGAGACCCAGTACTTC	CASSQAVMAGGETQYF
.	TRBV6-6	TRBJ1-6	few	TGTGCCAGTCGGACAGAGTATAATTCACCCCTCCACTTT	CASRTEYNSPLHF
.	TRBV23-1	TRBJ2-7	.	TGCGCCAGGCGACATCCGTACGAGCAGTACTTC	CARRHPYEQYF
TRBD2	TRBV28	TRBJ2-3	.	TGTGCCAGCAGCCTTCCGGTAGCGGGGACAAATACGCAGTATTTT	CASSLPVAGTNTQYF
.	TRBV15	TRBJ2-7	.	TGTGCCACCAGCAGTCCCCGGGACACGAGCTCCTACGAGCAGTACTTC	CATSSPRDTSSYEQYF
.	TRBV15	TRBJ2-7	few	TGTGCCACCAGCAGAGAACAGAAAAGCTACGAGCAGTACTTC	CATSREQKSYEQYF